One T cell receptor beta chain is described in this entry. Germline CDR1 reads MDHEN; CDR2 reads SYDVKM. With 6 bases removed from V and 6 bases from J, the gap between germline ends came to 17 bases. The CDR3 contains 14 residues. This sample was included in a study of blood T cell repertoires in COVID-19. In the study overall: Donors in the United States, Italy and Spain gave samples during acute or convalescent COVID-19. Sample material is recorded as cDNA or gDNA derived from T cells, B-cell-depleted T cells, or PBMCs.

Authors' processing steps: Reference gene primer amplification gave nucleated cell count estimates. Sequencing used immunoSEQ multiplex PCR; TCRdb keeps in-frame clones, though not all of them. The V and J calls and clone size are taken from that table; D and trimming were inferred from the DNA. The data hold more than 45,000 clones, with over 75% observed a single time. What was sequenced was peripheral blood. The TCR was taken from a man aged 35 to 55 with active COVID-19. The V gene is TRBV28, the J gene TRBJ1-1, with a tentative D call TRBD1 (6 bases). The CDR3 is CASSYYRETAEAFF. The CDR3 nucleotides read TGTGCCAGCAGCTACTACAGGGAGACCGCTGAAGCTTTCTTT. Using reference TRBV28 and TRBJ1-1 for the parts outside the CDR3, the full variable domain is DVKVTQSSRYLVKRTGEKVFLECVQDMDHENMFWYRQDPGLGLRLIYFSYDVKMKEKGDIPEGYSVSREKKERFSLILESASTNQTSMYLCASSYYRETAEAFFGQGTRLTVV.